Reported below is one TCR beta chain. What it recognizes is unknown. UMI-labeled 5' RACE TRB cDNA libraries were prepared from the cells. One entry per CDR3 protein, without DNA, is what TCRdb gives after re-calling the 5' RACE reads. This repertoire includes around 140,000 distinct CDR3 sequences. This entry is derived from a study of CXCR3-negative and CXCR3-positive naive CD8 T cells. Study-wide points: In CXCR3-positive naive cells, the TRB CDR3s were more hydrophobic than in CXCR3-negative naive cells.

The germline V gene has CDR1 LNHNV and CDR2 YYDKDF (reference sequence). The CDR3 runs 17 residues. The chain links TRBV15 to TRBJ1-3. Sample: naive CXCR3+ CD8+ T cells from blood. The subset was: CD45RO-CCR7+CD27+CD95- naive CD8+ T cells expressing CXCR3 (TNR3+). The receptor comes from a human donor in good health. Some clones in this sample may be carry-over from other donors' samples. Here the CDR3 reads CATSRDRADRSGNTIYF.